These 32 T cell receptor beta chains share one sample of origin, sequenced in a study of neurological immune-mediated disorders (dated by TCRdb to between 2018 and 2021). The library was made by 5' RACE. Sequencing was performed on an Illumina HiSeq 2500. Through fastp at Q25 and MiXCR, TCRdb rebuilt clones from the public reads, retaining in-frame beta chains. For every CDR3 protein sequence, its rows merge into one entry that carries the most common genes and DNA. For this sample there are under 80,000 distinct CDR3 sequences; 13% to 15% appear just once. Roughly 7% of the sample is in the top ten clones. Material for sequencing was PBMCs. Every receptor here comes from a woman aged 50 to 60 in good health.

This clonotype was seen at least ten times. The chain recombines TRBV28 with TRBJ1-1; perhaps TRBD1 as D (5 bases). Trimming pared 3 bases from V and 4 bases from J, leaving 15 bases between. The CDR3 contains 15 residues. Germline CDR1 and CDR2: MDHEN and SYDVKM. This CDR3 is CASSLSRGGSTEAFF. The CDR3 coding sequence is TGTGCCAGCAGTTTGAGTAGGGGCGGGAGCACTGAAGCTTTCTTT.

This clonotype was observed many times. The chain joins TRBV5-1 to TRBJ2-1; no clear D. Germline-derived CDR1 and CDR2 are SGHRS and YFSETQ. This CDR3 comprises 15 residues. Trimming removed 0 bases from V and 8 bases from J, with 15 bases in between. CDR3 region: CASSLALTGMDEQFF. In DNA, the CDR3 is TGCGCCAGCAGCTTGGCGCTGACTGGGATGGATGAGCAGTTCTTC.

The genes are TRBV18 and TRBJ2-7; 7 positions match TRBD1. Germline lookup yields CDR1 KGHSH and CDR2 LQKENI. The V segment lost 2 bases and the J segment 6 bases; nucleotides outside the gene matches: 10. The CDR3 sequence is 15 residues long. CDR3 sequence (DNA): TGTGCCAGCTCACCAATAGGGCAGGGGGTCTTCGAGCAGTACTTC. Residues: CASSPIGQGVFEQYF.

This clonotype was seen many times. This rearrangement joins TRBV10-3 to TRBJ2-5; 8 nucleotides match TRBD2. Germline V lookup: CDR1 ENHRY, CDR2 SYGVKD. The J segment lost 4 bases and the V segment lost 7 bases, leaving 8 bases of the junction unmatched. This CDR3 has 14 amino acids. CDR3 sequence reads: CAIKPGLASETQYF. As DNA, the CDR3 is TGTGCCATCAAGCCTGGACTAGCTTCAGAGACCCAGTACTTC.

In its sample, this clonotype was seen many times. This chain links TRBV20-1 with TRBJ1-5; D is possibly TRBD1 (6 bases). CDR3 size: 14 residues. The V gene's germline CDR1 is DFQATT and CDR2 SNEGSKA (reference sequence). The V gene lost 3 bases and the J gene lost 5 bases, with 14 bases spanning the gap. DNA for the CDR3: TGCAGTGCTAGCAGGGGAGGACTGGATCAGCCCCAGCATTTT. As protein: CSASRGGLDQPQHF.

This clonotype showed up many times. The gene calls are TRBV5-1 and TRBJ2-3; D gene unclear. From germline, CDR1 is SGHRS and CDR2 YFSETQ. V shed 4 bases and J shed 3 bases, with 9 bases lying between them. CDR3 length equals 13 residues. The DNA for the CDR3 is TGCGCCAGCAGCACAGCGCGGACAGATACGCAGTATTTT. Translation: CASSTARTDTQYF.

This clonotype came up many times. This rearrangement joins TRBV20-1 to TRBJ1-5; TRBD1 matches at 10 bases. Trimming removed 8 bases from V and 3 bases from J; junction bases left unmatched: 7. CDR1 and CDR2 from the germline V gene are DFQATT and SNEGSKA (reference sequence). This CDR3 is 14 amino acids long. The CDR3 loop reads CSIIGTGVNQPQHF. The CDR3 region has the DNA TGCAGTATAATCGGGACAGGGGTCAATCAGCCCCAGCATTTT.

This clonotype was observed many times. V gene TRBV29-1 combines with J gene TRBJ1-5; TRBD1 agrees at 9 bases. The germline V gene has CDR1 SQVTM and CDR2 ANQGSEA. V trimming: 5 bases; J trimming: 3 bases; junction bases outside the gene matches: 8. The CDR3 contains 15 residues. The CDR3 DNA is TGCAGCGTTAGTAGAGGGACAGGGTTCAATCAGCCCCAGCATTTT. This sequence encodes CSVSRGTGFNQPQHF.

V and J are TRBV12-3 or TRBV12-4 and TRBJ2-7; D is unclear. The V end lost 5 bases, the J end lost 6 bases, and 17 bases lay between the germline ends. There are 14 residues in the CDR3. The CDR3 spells CASSPTLLWGEQYF. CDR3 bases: TGTGCCAGCAGTCCGACCCTGCTATGGGGCGAGCAGTACTTC.

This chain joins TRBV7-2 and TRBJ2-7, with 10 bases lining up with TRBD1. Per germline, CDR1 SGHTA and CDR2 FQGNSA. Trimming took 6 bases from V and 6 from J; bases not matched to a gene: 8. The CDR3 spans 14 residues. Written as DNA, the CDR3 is TGTGCCAGCAGAAACCGGGACAGGGGAGGCGAGCAGTACTTC. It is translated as CASRNRDRGGEQYF.

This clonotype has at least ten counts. Here the CDR3 DNA reads TGTGCCAGCAGCATACAAGAGAGTCAGCCCCAGCATTTT. Its translation is CASSIQESQPQHF. This sequence joins TRBV7-2 and TRBJ1-5; D is unresolved. The CDR3 runs 13 residues. Germline CDR1 is SGHTA and CDR2 is FQGNSA. The V gene lost 5 bases and the J gene lost 6 bases, with 11 bases spanning the gap. Together with reference TRBV7-2 and TRBJ1-5, the CDR3 gives the full variable domain: GAGVSQSPSNKVTEKGKDVELRCDPISGHTALYWYRQSLGQGLEFLIYFQGNSAPDKSGLPSDRFSAERTGGSVSTLTIQRTQQEDSAVYLCASSIQESQPQHFGDGTRLSIL.

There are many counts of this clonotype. The CDR3 DNA reads TGCAGTGCTAGAGGACTCAGGGCTAGCGGCCCCTACGAGCAGTACTTC. Amino acid sequence: CSARGLRASGPYEQYF. The V call is TRBV20-1, the J call TRBJ2-7; TRBD2 aligns across 7 bases. The CDR3 contains 16 residues. Germline V gene lookup returns CDR1 DFQATT and CDR2 SNEGSKA (reference sequence). The V segment lost 1 base and the J segment 2 bases; nucleotides outside the gene matches: 11.

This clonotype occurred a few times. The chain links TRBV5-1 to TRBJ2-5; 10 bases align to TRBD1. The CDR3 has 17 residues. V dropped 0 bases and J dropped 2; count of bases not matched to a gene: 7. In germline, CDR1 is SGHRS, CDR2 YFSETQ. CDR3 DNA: TGCGCCAGCAGCTTGGTCCGCGGACAGGGGGTTCAAGAGACCCAGTACTTC. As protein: CASSLVRGQGVQETQYF.

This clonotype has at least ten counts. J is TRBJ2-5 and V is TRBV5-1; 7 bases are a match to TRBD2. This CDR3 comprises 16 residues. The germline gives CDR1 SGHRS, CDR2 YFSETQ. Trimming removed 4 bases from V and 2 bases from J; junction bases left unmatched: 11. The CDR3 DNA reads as TGCGCCAGCAGCGCGGGGGACGGAGTGGTTCAAGAGACCCAGTACTTC. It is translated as CASSAGDGVVQETQYF.

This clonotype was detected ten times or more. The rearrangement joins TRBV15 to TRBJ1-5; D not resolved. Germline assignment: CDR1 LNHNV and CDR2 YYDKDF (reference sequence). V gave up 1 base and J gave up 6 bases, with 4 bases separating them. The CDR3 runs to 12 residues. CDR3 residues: CATSRVAQPQHF. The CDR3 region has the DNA TGTGCCACCAGCAGAGTAGCTCAGCCCCAGCATTTT.

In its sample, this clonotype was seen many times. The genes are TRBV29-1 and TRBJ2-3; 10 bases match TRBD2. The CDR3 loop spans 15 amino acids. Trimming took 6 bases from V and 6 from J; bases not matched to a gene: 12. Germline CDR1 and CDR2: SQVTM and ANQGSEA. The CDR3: CSVEYPSGSLDTQYF. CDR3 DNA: TGCAGCGTCGAATACCCTAGCGGGAGTTTGGATACGCAGTATTTT.

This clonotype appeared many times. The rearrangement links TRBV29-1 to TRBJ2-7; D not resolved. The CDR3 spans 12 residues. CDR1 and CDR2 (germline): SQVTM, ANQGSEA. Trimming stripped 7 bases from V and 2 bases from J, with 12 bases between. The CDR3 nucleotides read TGCAGCGCAGGCCCTGGGGCCTACGAGCAGTACTTC. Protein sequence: CSAGPGAYEQYF.

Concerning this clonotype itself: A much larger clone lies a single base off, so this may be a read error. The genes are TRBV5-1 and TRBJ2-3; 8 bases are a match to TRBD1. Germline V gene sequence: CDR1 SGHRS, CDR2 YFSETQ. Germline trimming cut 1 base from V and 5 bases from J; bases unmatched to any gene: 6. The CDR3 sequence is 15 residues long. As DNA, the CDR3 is TGCGCCAGCAGCTTGCTGGGACAGGACATAGATACGCAGTATTTT. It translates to CASSLLGQDIDTQYF.

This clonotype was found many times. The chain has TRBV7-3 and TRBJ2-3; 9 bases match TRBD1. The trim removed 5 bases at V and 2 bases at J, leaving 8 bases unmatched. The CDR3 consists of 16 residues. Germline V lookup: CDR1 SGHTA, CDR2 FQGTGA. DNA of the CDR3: TGTGCCAGCAGCCCGCGACAGGGGGGAATCACAGATACGCAGTATTTT. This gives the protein CASSPRQGGITDTQYF.

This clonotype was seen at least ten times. The CDR3 DNA is TGCAGCGTTCTAGTCGGTTCGCCCGGCTACACCTTC. Amino acids: CSVLVGSPGYTF. V is TRBV29-1 and J is TRBJ1-2; D unresolved. The CDR3 sequence is 12 residues long. V shed 5 bases and J shed 8 bases, with 15 bases lying between them. Germline V gives CDR1 SQVTM, CDR2 ANQGSEA.

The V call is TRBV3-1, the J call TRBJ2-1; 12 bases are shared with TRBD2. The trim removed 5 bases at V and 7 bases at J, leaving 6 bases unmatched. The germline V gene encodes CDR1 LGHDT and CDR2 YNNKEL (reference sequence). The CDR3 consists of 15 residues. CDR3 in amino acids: CASSIWTSGENEQFF. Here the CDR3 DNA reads TGTGCCAGCAGCATATGGACTAGCGGGGAAAATGAGCAGTTCTTC.

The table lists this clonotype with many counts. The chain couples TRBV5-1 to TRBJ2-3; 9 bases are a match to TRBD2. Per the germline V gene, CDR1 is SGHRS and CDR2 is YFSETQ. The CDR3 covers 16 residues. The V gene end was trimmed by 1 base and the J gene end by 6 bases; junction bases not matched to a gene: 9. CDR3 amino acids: CASSLNSGGFGDTQYF. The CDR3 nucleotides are TGCGCCAGCAGCTTGAATAGCGGGGGCTTTGGGGATACGCAGTATTTT.

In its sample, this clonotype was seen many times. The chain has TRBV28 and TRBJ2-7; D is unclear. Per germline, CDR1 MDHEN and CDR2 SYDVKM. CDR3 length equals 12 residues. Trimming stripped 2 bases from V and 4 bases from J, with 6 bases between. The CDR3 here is CASSLTWYEQYF. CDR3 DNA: TGTGCCAGCAGTTTAACCTGGTACGAGCAGTACTTC.

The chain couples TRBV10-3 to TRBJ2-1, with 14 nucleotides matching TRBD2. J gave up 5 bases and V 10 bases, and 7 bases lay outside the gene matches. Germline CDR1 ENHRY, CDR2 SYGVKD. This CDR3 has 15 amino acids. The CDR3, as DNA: TGTGCCACCGGGGGACTAGCGGGGGCGGACAATGAGCAGTTCTTC. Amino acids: CATGGLAGADNEQFF.

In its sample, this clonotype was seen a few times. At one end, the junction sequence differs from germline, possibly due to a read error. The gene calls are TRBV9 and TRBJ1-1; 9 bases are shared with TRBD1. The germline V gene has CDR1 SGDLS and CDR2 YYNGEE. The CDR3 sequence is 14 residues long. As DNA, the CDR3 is TGTGCCACCAGCCGGGACAGGGTTCTGACTGAAGCTTTCTTT. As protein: CATSRDRVLTEAFF.

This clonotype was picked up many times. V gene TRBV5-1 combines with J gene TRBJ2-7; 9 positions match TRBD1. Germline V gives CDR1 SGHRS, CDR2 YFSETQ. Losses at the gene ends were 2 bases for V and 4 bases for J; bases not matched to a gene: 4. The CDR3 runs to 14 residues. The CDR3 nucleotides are TGCGCCAGCAGCTTCGAGGGACAGGGTTACGAGCAGTACTTC. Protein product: CASSFEGQGYEQYF.

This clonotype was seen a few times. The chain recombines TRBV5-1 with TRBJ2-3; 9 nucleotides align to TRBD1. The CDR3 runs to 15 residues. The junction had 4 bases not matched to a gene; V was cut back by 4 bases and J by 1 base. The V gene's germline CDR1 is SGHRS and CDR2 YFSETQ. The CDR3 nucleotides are TGCGCCAGCAGCAATCGGACAGGGGGCACAGATACGCAGTATTTT. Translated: CASSNRTGGTDTQYF. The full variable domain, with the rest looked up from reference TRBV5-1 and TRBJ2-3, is KAGVTQTPRYLIKTRGQQVTLSCSPISGHRSVSWYQQTPGQGLQFLFEYFSETQRNKGNFPGRFSGRQFSNSRSEMNVSTLELGDSALYLCASSNRTGGTDTQYFGPGTRLTVL.

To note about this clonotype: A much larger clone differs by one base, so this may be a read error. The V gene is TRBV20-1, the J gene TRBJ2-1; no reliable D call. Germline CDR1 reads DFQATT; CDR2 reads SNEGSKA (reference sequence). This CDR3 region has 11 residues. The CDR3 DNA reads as TGCAATGCAACCCCTTGGGATGAGCAGTTCTTC. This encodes CNATPWDEQFF.

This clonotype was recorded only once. CDR3 protein: CASSPLQGPYNEQFF. In DNA form, the CDR3 reads TGTGCCAGCAGCCCATTACAGGGCCCCTACAATGAGCAGTTCTTC. V is TRBV3-1 and J is TRBJ2-1; D perhaps matches TRBD1 (6 bases). The CDR3 contains 15 residues. Germline CDR1 LGHDT, CDR2 YNNKEL (reference sequence). V lost 4 bases to trimming and J lost 2 bases, with 12 bases between them.

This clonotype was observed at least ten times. CDR3 bases: TGCAGCGTCAACCAGGGCCCCTATGGCTACACCTTC. Its translation: CSVNQGPYGYTF. This chain connects TRBV29-1 to TRBJ1-2, with D possibly being TRBD1 (5 bases). The CDR3 is made up of 12 amino acids. CDR1 is SQVTM and CDR2 is ANQGSEA in the germline V gene. With 6 bases removed from V and 4 bases from J, the gap between germline ends came to 12 bases.

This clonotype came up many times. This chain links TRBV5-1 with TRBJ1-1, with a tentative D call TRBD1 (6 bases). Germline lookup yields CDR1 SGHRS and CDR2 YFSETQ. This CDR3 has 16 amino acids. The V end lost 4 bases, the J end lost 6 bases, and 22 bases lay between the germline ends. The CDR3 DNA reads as TGCGCCAGCAGCCTCCAGGGAGGGGGTGGGCTGGCTGAAGCTTTCTTT. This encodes CASSLQGGGGLAEAFF.

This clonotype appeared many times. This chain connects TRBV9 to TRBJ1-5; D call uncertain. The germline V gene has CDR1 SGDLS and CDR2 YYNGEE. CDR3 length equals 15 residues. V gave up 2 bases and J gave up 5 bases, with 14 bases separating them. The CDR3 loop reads CASSVGTVHDQPQHF. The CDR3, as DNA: TGTGCCAGCAGCGTGGGAACAGTCCACGATCAGCCCCAGCATTTT.